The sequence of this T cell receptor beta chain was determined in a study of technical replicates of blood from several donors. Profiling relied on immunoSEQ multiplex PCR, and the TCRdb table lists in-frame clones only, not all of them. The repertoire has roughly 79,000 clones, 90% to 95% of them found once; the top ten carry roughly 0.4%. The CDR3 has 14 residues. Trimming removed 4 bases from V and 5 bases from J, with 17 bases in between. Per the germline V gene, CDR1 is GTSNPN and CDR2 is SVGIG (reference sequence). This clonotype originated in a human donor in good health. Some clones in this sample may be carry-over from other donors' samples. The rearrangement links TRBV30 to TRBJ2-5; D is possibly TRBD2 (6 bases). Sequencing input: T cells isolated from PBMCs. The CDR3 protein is CAWTVLATHETQYF. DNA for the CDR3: TGTGCCTGGACCGTACTAGCTACACACGAGACCCAGTACTTC.